This TCR beta chain is drawn from a study of T-cell reconstitution after alpha-beta-depleted transplantation in children. Unique molecular identifiers tagged the TCRbeta library. TCRdb re-called the PCR reads with MiXCR, one entry per CDR3 protein. The sample has about 540,000 distinct CDR3 sequences; around 18% are singletons. The sequencing here drew on PBMCs from the stem cell graft donor, taken from the stem cell graft. The sequence was obtained from a human donor who donated a stem cell graft to a child with acute lymphoblastic leukemia.

The chain's CDR3 is CASSVAGTNQETQYF. The CDR3 DNA sequence: TGTGCCAGCAGCGTAGCTGGGACAAACCAAGAGACCCAGTACTTC. The V call is TRBV9, the J call TRBJ2-5, with a tentative D call TRBD1 (6 bases). The CDR3 totals 15 residues. Germline V CDR1 and CDR2: SGDLS, YYNGEE. The V end was cut by 0 bases, the J end by 0 bases, with 9 bases between.